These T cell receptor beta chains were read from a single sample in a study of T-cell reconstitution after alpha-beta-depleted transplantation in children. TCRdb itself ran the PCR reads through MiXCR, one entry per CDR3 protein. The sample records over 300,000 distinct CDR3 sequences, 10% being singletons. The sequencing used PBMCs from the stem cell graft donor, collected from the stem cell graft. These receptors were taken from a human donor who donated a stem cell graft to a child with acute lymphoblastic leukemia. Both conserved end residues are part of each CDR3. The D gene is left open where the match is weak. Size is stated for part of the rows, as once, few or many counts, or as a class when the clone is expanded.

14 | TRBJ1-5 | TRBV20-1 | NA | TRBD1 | TGCAGTGCTACGGATCTACAGGGGAATCAGCCCCAGCATTTT | CSATDLQGNQPQHF
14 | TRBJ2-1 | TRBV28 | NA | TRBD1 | TGTGCCAGCAGTGAGTACAGGGGGCGGAATGAGCAGTTCTTC | CASSEYRGRNEQFF
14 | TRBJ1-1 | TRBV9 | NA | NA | TGTGCCAGCAGCGTAGCGGATAAAAACACGGAAGCTTTCTTT | CASSVADKNTEAFF
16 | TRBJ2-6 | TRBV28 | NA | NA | TGTGCCAGCAGTTTGCGGTTTAGCTCTGGGGCCAACGTCCTGACTTTC | CASSLRFSSGANVLTF
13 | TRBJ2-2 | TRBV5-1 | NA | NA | TGCGCCAGCAGCTTGGAGGTGCCCGGGGAGCTGTTTTTT | CASSLEVPGELFF
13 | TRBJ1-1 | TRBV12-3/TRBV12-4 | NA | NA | TGTGCCAGCAGTCCTCGGCGGGACGCTGAAGCTTTCTTT | CASSPRRDAEAFF
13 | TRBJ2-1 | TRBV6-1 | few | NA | TGTGCCAGCAGTGTGTGGGGGTACAATGAGCAGTTCTTC | CASSVWGYNEQFF
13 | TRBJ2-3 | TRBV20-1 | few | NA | TGCAGGGCTTCGGGACAAAGCACAGATACGCAGTATTTT | CRASGQSTDTQYF
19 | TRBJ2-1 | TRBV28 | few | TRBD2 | TGTGCCAGCAGTTTCCTCCCCGAGTGGGAGGGCCGATTCGACAATGAGCAGTTCTTC | CASSFLPEWEGRFDNEQFF
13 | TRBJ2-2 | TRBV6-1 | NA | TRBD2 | TGTGCCAGCCGGGACTACAACACCGGGGAGCTGTTTTTT | CASRDYNTGELFF
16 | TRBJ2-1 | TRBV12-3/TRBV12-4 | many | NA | TGTGCCAGCAGTTTATTAAAATTCCGGGACCTCAATGAGCAGTTCTTC | CASSLLKFRDLNEQFF
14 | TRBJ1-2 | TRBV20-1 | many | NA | TGCAGTGTTCCCCTCCAGGGGCACTTGTTAGGCTACACCTTC | CSVPLQGHLLGYTF
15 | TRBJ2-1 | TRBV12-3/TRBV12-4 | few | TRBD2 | TGTGCCAGCACCCAAAGCGGGGGGCCCTACAATGAGCAGTTCTTC | CASTQSGGPYNEQFF
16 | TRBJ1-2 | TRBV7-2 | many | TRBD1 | TGTGCCAGCAGTTCCCGGACAGGGGGGTCGTTCTATGGCTACACCTTC | CASSSRTGGSFYGYTF
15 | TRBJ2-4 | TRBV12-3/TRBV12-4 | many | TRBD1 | TGTGCCAGCAGTTTAAGAGGGACAGGGAGACTCATTCAGTACTTC | CASSLRGTGRLIQYF
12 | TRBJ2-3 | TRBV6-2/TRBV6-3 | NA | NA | TGTGCCAGCAGAGAGCTACTAGATACGCAGTATTTT | CASRELLDTQYF
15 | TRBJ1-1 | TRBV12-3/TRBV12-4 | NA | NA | TGTGCCAGCAGTCCCCGACTCAGCATGAACACTGAAGCTTTCTTT | CASSPRLSMNTEAFF
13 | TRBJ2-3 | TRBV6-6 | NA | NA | TGTGCCAGCAGCCGGATCTGGTCAGATACGCAGTATTTT | CASSRIWSDTQYF
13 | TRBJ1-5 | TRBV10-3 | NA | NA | TGTGCCATCAGTCGGGACCAGTATCAGCCCCAGCATTTT | CAISRDQYQPQHF
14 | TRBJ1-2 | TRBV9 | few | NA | TGTGCCAGCAGCCCGAGAGACACCTCCTATGGCTACACCTTC | CASSPRDTSYGYTF
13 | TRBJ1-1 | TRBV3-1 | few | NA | TGTGCCAGCAGCCAAGGGGGATCCACTGAAGCTTTCTTT | CASSQGGSTEAFF
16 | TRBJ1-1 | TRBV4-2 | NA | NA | TGTGCCAGCAGCCAAGAACGGCCGGAAGTAACAACTGAAGCTTTCTTT | CASSQERPEVTTEAFF
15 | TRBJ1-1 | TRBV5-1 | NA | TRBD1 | TGCGCCAGCAGCACCCTGACAGGGCGGAACACTGAAGCTTTCTTT | CASSTLTGRNTEAFF
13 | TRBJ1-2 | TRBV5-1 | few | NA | TGCGCCAGCAGTTTACAGGGTCTCGATGGCTACACCTTC | CASSLQGLDGYTF
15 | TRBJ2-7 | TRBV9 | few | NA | TGTGCCAGCAGCGTAGACGTAGCCGGCTCCTACGAGCAGTACTTC | CASSVDVAGSYEQYF
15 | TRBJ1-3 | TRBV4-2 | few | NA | TGTGCCAGCAGCCAAGATAACCTGGGGGGAAACACCATATATTTT | CASSQDNLGGNTIYF
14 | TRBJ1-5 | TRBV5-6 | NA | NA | TGTGCCAGCAGCAACAGGGCCGGCAATCAGCCCCAGCATTTT | CASSNRAGNQPQHF
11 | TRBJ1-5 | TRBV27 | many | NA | TGTGCCAGCAGTTTACGGCAGCCCCAGCATTTT | CASSLRQPQHF
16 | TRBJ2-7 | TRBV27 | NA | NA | TGTGCCAGCAGTTTACACCCGGGACTCCCTCCATACGAGCAGTACTTC | CASSLHPGLPPYEQYF
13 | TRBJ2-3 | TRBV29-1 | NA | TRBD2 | TGCAGCGTTAGCGGGAGGGTGACAGATACGCAGTATTTT | CSVSGRVTDTQYF
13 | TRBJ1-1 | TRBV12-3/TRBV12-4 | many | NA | TGTGCCAGCAGCTTGGGGGGTGCGACTGAAGCTTTCTTT | CASSLGGATEAFF
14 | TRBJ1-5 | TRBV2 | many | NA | TGTGCCAGCTCCTCGGGGCAGAGCAATCAGCCCCAGCATTTT | CASSSGQSNQPQHF